These 24 T cell receptor beta chains originate from one sample sequenced in a study of T cells in Graves' hyperthyroidism and ophthalmopathy. From RNA transcripts, TCR beta CDR3 regions were amplified. HTBI primers were used for first-round RT-PCR of the TCR CDR3. Using its own MiXCR run on the multiplex PCR reads, TCRdb lists one record per CDR3 protein. The table lists some 370,000 distinct CDR3 sequences, around an eighth of them singletons, with 25% to 30% in the top ten. Material for sequencing was blood. The receptors come from a man between 45 and 60 years old with Graves' ophthalmopathy.

V and J are TRBV6-1 and TRBJ2-1; the match to TRBD1 covers 7 bases. Germline CDR1 MNHNS, CDR2 SASEGT. V dropped 5 bases and J dropped 0; count of bases not matched to a gene: 7. This CDR3 has 16 residues. The CDR3 DNA is TGTGCCAGCAGTCTACAGGGGAGAAGCTCCTACAATGAGCAGTTCTTC. Its translation is CASSLQGRSSYNEQFF.

The rearrangement joins TRBV12-3 or TRBV12-4 to TRBJ2-1; no clear D. This CDR3 has 12 residues. V gave up 1 base and J gave up 8 bases, with 6 bases separating them. The CDR3 reads CASSLVADEQFF. The CDR3 DNA follows: TGTGCCAGCAGTTTAGTGGCAGATGAGCAGTTCTTC.

This clonotype was picked up a small number of times. The chain recombines TRBV20-1 with TRBJ2-1, with 9 nucleotides matching TRBD2. V was pared by 4 bases and J by 4 bases, with 14 bases of the junction left unmatched. Germline CDR1 DFQATT, CDR2 SNEGSKA (reference sequence). The CDR3 loop spans 17 amino acids. CDR3 nucleotide sequence: TGCAGTGCTACCGCCCTGGCCCAGCTAGCGGGGTACAATGAGCAGTTCTTC. Translated, it gives CSATALAQLAGYNEQFF.

The chain carries TRBV19 and TRBJ2-7, with 11 bases lining up with TRBD1. CDR1 and CDR2 (germline): LNHDA, SQIVND (reference sequence). J lost 4 bases, V lost 3 bases, and 5 bases had no gene match. This CDR3 spans 15 amino acids. CDR3 in DNA: TGTGCCAGTAGTATGGCGGGACAGGGGGAATACGAGCAGTACTTC. It is translated as CASSMAGQGEYEQYF.

This clonotype was observed at least ten times. The J gene is TRBJ2-2, the V gene TRBV7-9; 7 nucleotides line up with TRBD2. Trimming removed 5 bases from V and 0 bases from J; junction bases left unmatched: 6. Germline V gene sequence: CDR1 SEHNR, CDR2 FQNEAQ (reference sequence). The CDR3 spans 16 residues. CDR3 loop: CASSPWGGTNTGELFF. DNA for the CDR3: TGTGCCAGCAGCCCCTGGGGGGGGACGAACACCGGGGAGCTGTTTTTT.

This clonotype was seen ten or more times. The chain uses TRBV11-3 and TRBJ2-5, with 10 bases fitting TRBD2. The CDR3 length is 17 residues. V was pared by 1 base and J by 5 bases, with 10 bases of the junction left unmatched. Germline lookup yields CDR1 SGHNT and CDR2 YENEEA. The CDR3 coding sequence is TGTGCCAGCAGCTTAGTCCTCAGCGGGAGGGCCCTGGAGACCCAGTACTTC. Encoded protein: CASSLVLSGRALETQYF.

This sequence joins TRBV10-3 and TRBJ2-7; 7 bases match TRBD2. V lost 3 bases to trimming and J lost 5 bases; unmatched junction nucleotides: 7. The CDR3 runs 14 residues. Germline lookup yields CDR1 ENHRY and CDR2 SYGVKD. CDR3 sequence reads: CAISDLEGLHEQYF. CDR3 DNA sequence: TGTGCCATCAGTGATCTGGAGGGACTACACGAGCAGTACTTC.

This clonotype was seen more than once but under ten times. The V gene is TRBV4-1, the J gene TRBJ2-2; D may be TRBD1 (5 bases). The germline gives CDR1 MGHRA, CDR2 YSYEKL. V dropped 1 base and J dropped 7 bases, with 16 bases sitting between them. The CDR3 is made up of 16 amino acids. CDR3 region: CASSQVARGSDGELFF. In DNA form, the CDR3 reads TGCGCCAGCAGCCAAGTGGCTAGGGGTAGTGACGGGGAGCTGTTTTTT.

This clonotype occurred a few times. The CDR3: CASSYSWGAGETQYF. CDR3 in DNA: TGTGCCAGCAGTTACTCGTGGGGGGCAGGGGAGACCCAGTACTTC. The rearrangement links TRBV6-5 to TRBJ2-5; D tentatively reads TRBD1 or TRBD2 (6 bases each). This CDR3 has 15 residues. V lost 0 bases and J 5 bases, leaving 13 bases between the germline ends. Germline values: CDR1 MNHEY, CDR2 SVGAGI.

This clonotype was recorded at least ten times. This chain connects TRBV18 to TRBJ2-1; weak D call: TRBD2 (5 bases). Looked up from germline, CDR1 is KGHSH and CDR2 is LQKENI. V lost 2 bases and J lost 9, with 14 bases in between. CDR3 size: 14 residues. The CDR3 is CASSPNSVGSEQFF. CDR3 DNA: TGTGCCAGCTCACCAAACAGTGTGGGGAGTGAGCAGTTCTTC.

This chain links TRBV12-3 or TRBV12-4 with TRBJ2-2; D tentatively fits TRBD1 or TRBD2 (5 bases each). This CDR3 region has 16 residues. V was shortened by 2 bases and J by 1 base, with 11 bases between the two germline ends. CDR3 bases: TGTGCCAGCAGTTTAATGGGGACCATGAACACCGGGGAGCTGTTTTTT. As protein: CASSLMGTMNTGELFF.

CDR3 sequence: CSASQGLGYTF. CDR3 in DNA: TGCAGTGCTTCGCAGGGCCTCGGCTACACCTTC. V usage is TRBV20-1 and J usage is TRBJ1-2; perhaps TRBD1 as D (5 bases). V lost 5 bases, J lost 8 bases, and 12 bases lay in between. The CDR3 totals 11 residues. Germline V CDR1 and CDR2: DFQATT, SNEGSKA (reference sequence).

This clonotype came up many times. J is TRBJ2-3 and V is TRBV20-1, with D possibly being TRBD2 (6 bases). The V gene's germline CDR1 is DFQATT and CDR2 SNEGSKA (reference sequence). The CDR3 contains 15 residues. Between the trimmed V and J ends, which lost 4 bases and 0 bases, there was a span of 14 bases. The CDR3 here is CSAIGTLESTDTQYF. The CDR3 region has the DNA TGCAGTGCTATCGGGACTCTCGAAAGCACAGATACGCAGTATTTT.

This clonotype was observed many times. The chain is built from TRBV30 and TRBJ2-2; no reliable D call. The CDR3 runs 13 residues. CDR1 GTSNPN and CDR2 SVGIG come from the germline V gene (reference sequence). The V and J ends lost 2 bases and 7 bases respectively, with 11 bases between them. CDR3 DNA sequence: TGTGCCTGGAGTAACCAGGCCGGCGGGGAGCTGTTTTTT. This encodes CAWSNQAGGELFF.

This clonotype was recorded many times. V is TRBV20-1 and J is TRBJ2-7; D gene ambiguous. Germline V gives CDR1 DFQATT, CDR2 SNEGSKA (reference sequence). The ends were cut back, 5 bases at V and 5 bases at J, with 13 bases in the middle. The CDR3 extends over 12 amino acids. CDR3 protein: CSAPLWRDEQYF. DNA of the CDR3: TGCAGTGCTCCCCTCTGGAGAGACGAGCAGTACTTC.

This clonotype came up many times. The J gene is TRBJ2-1, the V gene TRBV5-1; 16 bases agree with TRBD2. Losses at the gene ends were 4 bases for V and 5 bases for J; bases not matched to a gene: 9. The CDR3 covers 18 residues. Per germline, CDR1 SGHRS and CDR2 YFSETQ. The CDR3 sequence is CASSRGLAGGPGDNEQFF. The CDR3, as DNA: TGCGCCAGCAGCCGGGGACTAGCGGGAGGGCCAGGGGACAATGAGCAGTTCTTC.

This clonotype was recorded a few times. The V and J genes are TRBV27 and TRBJ1-5; perhaps TRBD1 as D (6 bases). This CDR3 is built from 15 residues. The germline CDR1 and CDR2 sequences are MNHEY and SMNVEV (reference sequence). V lost 6 bases and J 6 bases, leaving 18 bases between the germline ends. CDR3 DNA sequence: TGTGCCAGCAGACCTGGGGGGGGCGCGGGTCAGCCCCAGCATTTT. Residues: CASRPGGGAGQPQHF.

This clonotype has at least ten counts. The V call is TRBV20-1, the J call TRBJ2-7, with D perhaps given as TRBD1 or TRBD2 (6 bases each). V shed 6 bases and J shed 2 bases, with 20 bases lying between them. This CDR3 has 15 residues. Germline assignment: CDR1 DFQATT and CDR2 SNEGSKA (reference sequence). CDR3 amino acids: CSAPNPRDKAYEQYF. DNA of the CDR3: TGCAGTGCACCTAACCCGCGGGACAAGGCCTACGAGCAGTACTTC.

This clonotype was observed at least ten times. The chain recombines TRBV20-1 with TRBJ2-7; 7 positions match TRBD2. J lost 6 bases, V lost 7 bases, and 9 bases had no gene match. The germline gives CDR1 DFQATT, CDR2 SNEGSKA (reference sequence). CDR3 length equals 12 residues. The CDR3, as DNA: TGCAGTGGGGTCGCAGGGAGGGGCGAGCAGTACTTC. Translated: CSGVAGRGEQYF.

This clonotype was seen ten or more times. This chain links TRBV20-1 with TRBJ2-7; no clear D gene. CDR1 is DFQATT and CDR2 is SNEGSKA in the germline V gene (reference sequence). The CDR3 consists of 13 residues. V lost 3 bases to trimming and J lost 0 bases, with 9 bases between them. The CDR3, as DNA: TGCAGTGCTAGGACGCTCAGCTCCTACGAGCAGTACTTC. It encodes CSARTLSSYEQYF.

This clonotype was recorded a few times. The chain combines TRBV12-3 or TRBV12-4 with TRBJ1-2; D remains unclear. This CDR3 has 13 amino acids. V lost 4 bases and J 2 bases, leaving 8 bases between the germline ends. In DNA, the CDR3 is TGTGCCAGCAGTTCGATGGAAAACTATGGCTACACCTTC. Its protein is CASSSMENYGYTF.

This sequence joins TRBV16 and TRBJ2-3; no reliable D call. Trimming took 7 bases from V and 6 from J, leaving 20 bases between them. The CDR3 loop spans 15 amino acids. Germline V CDR1 and CDR2: KGHSY, FQNENV. CDR3 protein: CASIPLGHPRDTQYF. CDR3 nucleotides: TGTGCCAGCATCCCCCTCGGGCATCCTCGGGATACGCAGTATTTT.

Ten or more counts support this clonotype. The chain has TRBV12-3 or TRBV12-4 and TRBJ2-2; perhaps D is TRBD1 or TRBD2 (5 bases each). The length of the CDR3 is 13 residues. Trimming took off 9 bases at V and 6 bases at J, with 14 bases between the two ends. CDR3 coding DNA: TGTGCCAGTTCCGGGGCGTCAGCCGGGGAGCTGTTTTTT. Translated, it gives CASSGASAGELFF.

This clonotype was seen at least ten times. V and J are TRBV27 and TRBJ2-7; 11 nucleotides line up with TRBD2. The CDR3 has 16 amino acids. Looked up from germline, CDR1 is MNHEY and CDR2 is SMNVEV (reference sequence). The V and J ends lost 5 bases and 4 bases, in that order; junction bases with no gene match: 10. CDR3 in DNA: TGTGCCAGCAGTCCCCTTAGCGGGAGGGCTGTGTACGAGCAGTACTTC. Encoded protein: CASSPLSGRAVYEQYF.